This T cell receptor beta chain was recovered during a study of metastatic and nonmetastatic thyroid tumors. Across the study: Peripheral blood and tumor or nodule samples from malignant and benign thyroid patients were compared.

Original processing methods: Building a distant-metastasis classifier for papillary thyroid cancer drew on CDR3 differences across clinicopathological groups. TCRdb reanalyzed the PCR reads via MiXCR. The V and J calls, along with clone size, are taken from TCRdb and not from the paper's own processing. Of about 40,000 clones in the sample, roughly a sixth were seen once. Findings of the study overall: Within blood and tumor, benign nodules reportedly had significantly lower TCR beta diversity than malignant thyroid tumors did.

All patients reached thyroid surgery having received no treatment beforehand. This CDR3 has 14 residues. V shed 8 bases and J 4 bases; nucleotides not matched to a gene: 8. Germline assignment: CDR1 WSHSY and CDR2 SAAADI. As to this clone: Its cognate antigen is unknown.

The gene calls are TRBV10-2 and TRBJ1-2; TRBD1 matches at 9 bases. The sample was tumor tissue. This clonotype was sampled from a female donor with papillary thyroid cancer or a benign thyroid nodule (not recorded which). Some clones in this sample may be carry-over from other donors' samples. CDR3 sequence reads: CASLPRQGVYGYTF. Written as DNA, the CDR3 is TGCGCCAGCCTCCCGCGACAGGGGGTCTATGGCTACACCTTC.